The following is a T cell receptor (beta chain) sequence with its context. The source of the sample is a study of blood T cell repertoires in COVID-19. Study details: From the United States, Italy and Spain came samples of acute and convalescent COVID-19.

The ends lost 5 bases at V and 0 bases at J; junction bases unmatched: 3. Germline-derived CDR1 and CDR2 are SQVTM and ANQGSEA. The CDR3 spans 13 residues. Clones were sequenced by immunoSEQ multiplex PCR, and TCRdb holds only the in-frame ones, with some missing. Of about 250,000 clones detected, around 90% appear once; the ten largest clones hold 1.2% to 1.5%. Material for sequencing was peripheral blood. The receptor's source is an older man with acute or convalescent COVID-19. The chain recombines TRBV29-1 with TRBJ1-1; 7 positions match TRBD1. DNA for the CDR3: TGCAGCGTTAGGGGGCAGATGAACACTGAAGCTTTCTTT. Translating gives CSVRGQMNTEAFF.